This T cell receptor (beta chain) was documented in a study of T-cell reconstitution after alpha-beta-depleted transplantation in children. Unique molecular identifiers were used in preparing the TCRbeta library. TCRdb reprocessed the PCR reads with MiXCR, giving one entry per CDR3 protein. Of more than 450,000 distinct CDR3 sequences listed, approximately 20% are singletons. V was clipped by 1 base and J by 5 bases, with 11 bases between them. The length of the CDR3 is 14 residues. This clonotype came up a few times. This TCR came from a human donor who donated a stem cell graft to a child with acute lymphoblastic leukemia. J is TRBJ1-2 and V is TRBV12-3 or TRBV12-4, with no clear D. The source was PBMCs from the stem cell graft donor, collected from the stem cell graft. CDR3 DNA: TGTGCCAGCAGTTTAGAGTTTAGTGGATATGGCTACACCTTC. Amino acid sequence: CASSLEFSGYGYTF.